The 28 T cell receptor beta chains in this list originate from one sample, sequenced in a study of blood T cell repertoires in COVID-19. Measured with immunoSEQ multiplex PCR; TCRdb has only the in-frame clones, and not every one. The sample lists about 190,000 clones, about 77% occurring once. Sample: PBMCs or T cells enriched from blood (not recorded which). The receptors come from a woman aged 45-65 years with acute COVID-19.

The CDR3 is CASSLQAYTEAFF. CDR3 sequence (DNA): TGTGCCAGCAGTTTACAGGCGTACACTGAAGCTTTCTTT. The J gene is TRBJ1-1, the V gene TRBV12-3 or TRBV12-4; D not resolved. CDR3 length: 13 residues. Trimming pared 2 bases from V and 3 bases from J, leaving 7 bases between.

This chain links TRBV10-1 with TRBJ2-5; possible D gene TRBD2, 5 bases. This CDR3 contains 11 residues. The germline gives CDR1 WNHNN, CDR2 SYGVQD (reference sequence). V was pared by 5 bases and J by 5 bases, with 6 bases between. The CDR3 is CASSRGETQYF. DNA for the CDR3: TGCGCCAGCAGTCGCGGGGAGACCCAGTACTTC.

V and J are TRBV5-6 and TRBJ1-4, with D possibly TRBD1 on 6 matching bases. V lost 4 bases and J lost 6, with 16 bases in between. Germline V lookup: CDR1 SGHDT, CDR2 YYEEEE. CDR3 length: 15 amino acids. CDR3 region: CASSRRAGTHEKLFF. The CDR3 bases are TGTGCCAGCAGCCGAAGAGCCGGGACACATGAAAAACTGTTTTTT.

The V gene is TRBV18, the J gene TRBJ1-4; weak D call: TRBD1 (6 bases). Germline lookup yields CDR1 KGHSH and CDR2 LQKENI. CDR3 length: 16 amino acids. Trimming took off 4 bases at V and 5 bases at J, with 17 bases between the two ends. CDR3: CASSLAPGTPNEKLFF. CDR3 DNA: TGTGCCAGCTCACTAGCCCCCGGGACACCGAATGAAAAACTGTTTTTT. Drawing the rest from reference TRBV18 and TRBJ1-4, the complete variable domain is NAGVMQNPRHLVRRRGQEARLRCSPMKGHSHVYWYRQLPEEGLKFMVYLQKENIIDESGMPKERFSAEFPKEGPSILRIQQVVRGDSAAYFCASSLAPGTPNEKLFFGSGTQLSVL.

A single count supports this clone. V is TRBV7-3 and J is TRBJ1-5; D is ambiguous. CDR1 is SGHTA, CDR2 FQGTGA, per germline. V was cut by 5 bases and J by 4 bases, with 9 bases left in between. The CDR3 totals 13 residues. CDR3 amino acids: CASSPEANQPQHF. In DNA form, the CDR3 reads TGTGCCAGCAGCCCAGAGGCAAATCAGCCCCAGCATTTT.

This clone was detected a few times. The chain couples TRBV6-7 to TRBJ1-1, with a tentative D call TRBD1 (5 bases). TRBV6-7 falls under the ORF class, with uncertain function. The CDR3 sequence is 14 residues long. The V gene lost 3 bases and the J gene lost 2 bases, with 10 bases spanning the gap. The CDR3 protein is CASSYRGLNTEAFF. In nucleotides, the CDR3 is TGTGCCAGCAGTTATCGGGGACTAAACACTGAAGCTTTCTTT.

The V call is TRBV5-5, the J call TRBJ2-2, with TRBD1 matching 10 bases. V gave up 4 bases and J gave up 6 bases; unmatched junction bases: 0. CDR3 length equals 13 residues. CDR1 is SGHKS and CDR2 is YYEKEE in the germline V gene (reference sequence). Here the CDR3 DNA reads TGTGCCAGCAGCGGGACAGGGGCCGGGGAGCTGTTTTTT. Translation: CASSGTGAGELFF.

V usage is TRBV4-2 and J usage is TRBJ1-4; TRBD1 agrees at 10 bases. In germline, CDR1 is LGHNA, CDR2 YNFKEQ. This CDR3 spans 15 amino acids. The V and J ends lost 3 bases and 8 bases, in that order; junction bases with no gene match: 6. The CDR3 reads CASSQLDRGREKLFF. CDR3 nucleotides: TGTGCCAGCAGCCAGCTAGACAGGGGGCGCGAAAAACTGTTTTTT.

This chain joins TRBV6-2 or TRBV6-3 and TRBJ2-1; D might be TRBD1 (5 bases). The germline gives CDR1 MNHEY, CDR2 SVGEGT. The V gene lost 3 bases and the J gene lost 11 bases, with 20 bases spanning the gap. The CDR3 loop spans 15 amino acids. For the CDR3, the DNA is TGTGCCAGCAGTTATGGGGATCAAGGGGTAGTGAAGCAGTTCTTC. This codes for CASSYGDQGVVKQFF.

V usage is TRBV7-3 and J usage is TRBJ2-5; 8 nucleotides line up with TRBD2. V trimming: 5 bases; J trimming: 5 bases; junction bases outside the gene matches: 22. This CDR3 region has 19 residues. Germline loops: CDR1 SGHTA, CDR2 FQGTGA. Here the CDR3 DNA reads TGTGCCAGCAGCCCAAAGGCCATCCCGACTAGCGAGGGTCGGGAGACCCAGTACTTC. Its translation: CASSPKAIPTSEGRETQYF.

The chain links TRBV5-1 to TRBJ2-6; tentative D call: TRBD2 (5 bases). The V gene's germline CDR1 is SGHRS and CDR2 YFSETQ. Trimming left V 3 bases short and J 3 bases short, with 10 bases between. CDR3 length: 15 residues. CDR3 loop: CASSWVRGGANVLTF. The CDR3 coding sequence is TGCGCCAGCAGCTGGGTTCGGGGTGGGGCCAACGTCCTGACTTTC.

CDR3: CAIRRGAGETQYF. The CDR3 nucleotides are TGTGCCATCCGGCGGGGGGCGGGTGAGACCCAGTACTTC. The chain is built from TRBV7-8 and TRBJ2-5; 8 bases map to TRBD2. This CDR3 is built from 13 residues. The J segment lost 5 bases and the V segment lost 10 bases, leaving 9 bases of the junction unmatched. Germline V gene sequence: CDR1 SGHVS, CDR2 FQNEAQ.

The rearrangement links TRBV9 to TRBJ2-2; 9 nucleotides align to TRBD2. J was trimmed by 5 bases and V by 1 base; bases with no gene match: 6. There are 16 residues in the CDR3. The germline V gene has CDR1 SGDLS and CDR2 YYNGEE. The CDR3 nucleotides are TGTGCCAGCAGCGTATGGAAGCGGGGGGAGACCGGGGAGCTGTTTTTT. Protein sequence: CASSVWKRGETGELFF.

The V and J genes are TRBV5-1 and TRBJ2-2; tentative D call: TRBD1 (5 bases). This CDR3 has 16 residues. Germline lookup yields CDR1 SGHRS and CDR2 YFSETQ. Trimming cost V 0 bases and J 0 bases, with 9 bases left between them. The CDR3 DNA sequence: TGCGCCAGCAGCTTGGAGGTGACAGCGAACACCGGGGAGCTGTTTTTT. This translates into CASSLEVTANTGELFF.

DNA for the CDR3: TGTGCCAGTACGGACAGGGGGGTCCCGGAGCCCCAGCATTTT. Amino acids: CASTDRGVPEPQHF. The V call is TRBV19, the J call TRBJ1-5, with 10 bases lining up with TRBD1. V was pared by 7 bases and J by 8 bases, with 8 bases of the junction left unmatched. Germline CDR1 and CDR2: LNHDA and SQIVND (reference sequence). The CDR3 length is 14 residues.

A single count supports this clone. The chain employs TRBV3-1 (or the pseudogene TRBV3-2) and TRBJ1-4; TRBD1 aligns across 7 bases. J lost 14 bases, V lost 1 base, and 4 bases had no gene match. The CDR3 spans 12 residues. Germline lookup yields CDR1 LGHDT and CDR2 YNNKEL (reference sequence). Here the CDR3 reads CASSQGQGQLFF. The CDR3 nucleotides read TGTGCCAGCAGCCAAGGCCAGGGACAGCTGTTTTTT.

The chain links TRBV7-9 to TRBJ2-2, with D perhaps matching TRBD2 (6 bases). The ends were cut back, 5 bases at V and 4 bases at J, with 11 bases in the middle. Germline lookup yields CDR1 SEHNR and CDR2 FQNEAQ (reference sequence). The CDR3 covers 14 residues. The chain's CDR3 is CASSLGGGTGELFF. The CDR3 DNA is TGTGCCAGCAGCCTGGGAGGAGGCACCGGGGAGCTGTTTTTT.

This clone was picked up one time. CDR3 sequence (DNA): TGTGCCAGCAGTGACTCTACAGGGGGCCCCAATCAGCCCCAGCATTTT. This gives the protein CASSDSTGGPNQPQHF. This rearrangement joins TRBV25-1 to TRBJ1-5; 9 nucleotides match TRBD1. With V trimmed by 3 bases and J by 3 bases, 6 bases remained unmatched. CDR3 size: 16 residues. Germline loops: CDR1 MGHDK, CDR2 SYGVNS.

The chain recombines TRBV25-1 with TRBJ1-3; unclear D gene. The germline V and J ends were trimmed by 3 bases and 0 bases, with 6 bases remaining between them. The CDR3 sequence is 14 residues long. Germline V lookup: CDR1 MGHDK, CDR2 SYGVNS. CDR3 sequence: CASSDTYSGNTIYF. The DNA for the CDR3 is TGTGCCAGCAGTGACACATACTCTGGAAACACCATATATTTT.

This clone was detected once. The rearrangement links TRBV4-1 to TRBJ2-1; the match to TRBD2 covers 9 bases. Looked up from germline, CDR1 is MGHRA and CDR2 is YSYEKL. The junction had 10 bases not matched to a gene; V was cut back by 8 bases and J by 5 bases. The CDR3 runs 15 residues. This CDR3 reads CASRAGAGGNNEQFF. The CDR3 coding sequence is TGCGCCAGCCGCGCCGGGGCGGGGGGGAACAATGAGCAGTTCTTC.

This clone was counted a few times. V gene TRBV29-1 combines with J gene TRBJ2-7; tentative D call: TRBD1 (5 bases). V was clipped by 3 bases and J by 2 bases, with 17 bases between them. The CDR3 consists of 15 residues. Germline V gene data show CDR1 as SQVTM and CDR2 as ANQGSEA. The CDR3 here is CSVETRWSRAYEQYV. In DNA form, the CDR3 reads TGCAGCGTTGAGACGAGGTGGTCCAGGGCCTACGAGCAGTACGTC.

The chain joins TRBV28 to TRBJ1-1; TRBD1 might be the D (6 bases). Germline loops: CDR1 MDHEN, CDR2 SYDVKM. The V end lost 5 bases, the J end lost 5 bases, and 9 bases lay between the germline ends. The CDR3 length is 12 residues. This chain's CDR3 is CASSLTGTEAFF. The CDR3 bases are TGTGCCAGCAGTCTAACAGGGACTGAAGCTTTCTTT.

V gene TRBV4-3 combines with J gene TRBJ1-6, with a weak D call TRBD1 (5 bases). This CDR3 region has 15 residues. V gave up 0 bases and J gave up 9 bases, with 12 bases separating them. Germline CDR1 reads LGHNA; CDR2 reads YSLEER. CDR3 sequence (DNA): TGCGCCAGCAGCCAAGACCCGGGGGGGATTTCACCCCTCCACTTT. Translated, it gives CASSQDPGGISPLHF.

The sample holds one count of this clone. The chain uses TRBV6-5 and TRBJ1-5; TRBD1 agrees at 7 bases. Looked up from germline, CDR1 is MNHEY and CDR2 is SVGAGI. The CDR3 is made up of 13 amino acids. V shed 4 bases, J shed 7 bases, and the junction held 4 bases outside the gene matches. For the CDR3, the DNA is TGTGCCAGCAGTTCCGACAGGGAGCAGCCCCAGCATTTT. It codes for CASSSDREQPQHF.

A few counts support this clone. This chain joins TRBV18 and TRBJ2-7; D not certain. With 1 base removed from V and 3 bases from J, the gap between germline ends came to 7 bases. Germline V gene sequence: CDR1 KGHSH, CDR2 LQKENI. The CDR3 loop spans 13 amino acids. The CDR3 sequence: CASSPRDFYEQYV. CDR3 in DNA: TGTGCCAGCTCACCACGAGATTTCTACGAGCAGTACGTC.

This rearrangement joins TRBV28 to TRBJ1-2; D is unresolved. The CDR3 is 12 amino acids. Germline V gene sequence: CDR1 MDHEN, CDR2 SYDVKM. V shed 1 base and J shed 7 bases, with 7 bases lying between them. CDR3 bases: TGTGCCAGCAGTTTATCAGAGGCTGGCTACACCTTC. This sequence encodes CASSLSEAGYTF.

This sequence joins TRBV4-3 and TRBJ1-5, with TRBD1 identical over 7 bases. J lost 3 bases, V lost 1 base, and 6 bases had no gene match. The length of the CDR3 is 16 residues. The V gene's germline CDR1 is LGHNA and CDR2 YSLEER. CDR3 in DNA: TGCGCCAGCAGCCAAGGTCTCGACAGGGCCAATCAGCCCCAGCATTTT. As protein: CASSQGLDRANQPQHF.

The CDR3 DNA reads as TGTGCCAGCACAAAGACAGCCTACGAGCAGTACGTC. This gives the protein CASTKTAYEQYV. This rearrangement joins TRBV2 to TRBJ2-7; D might be TRBD1 (5 bases). Per germline, CDR1 SNHLY and CDR2 FYNNEI. The CDR3 covers 12 residues. Trimming took off 7 bases at V and 2 bases at J, with 9 bases between the two ends.